Below, one T cell receptor (beta chain) is given with its context. Trimming removed 1 base from V and 7 bases from J, with 22 bases in between. This CDR3 has 17 amino acids. CDR1 and CDR2 from the germline V gene are MDHEN and SYDVKM. This specimen belongs to a study of blood T cell repertoires in COVID-19. Looking at the study overall: The study drew acute and convalescent COVID-19 samples from the United States, Italy and Spain. T cells, B-cell-depleted T cells, or PBMCs supplied cDNA or gDNA.

Authors' processing steps: The authors estimated nucleated cell counts from reference gene primer amplification. TCRdb's table, derived via immunoSEQ multiplex PCR, lists solely in-frame clones and lacks some. D and trimming come from the DNA, and the V and J calls and clone size come from that table. This table has 120,000 to 150,000 clones, 80% to 90% appearing once. The sample consisted of peripheral blood. This TCR was sampled from an elderly man with acute or convalescent COVID-19. V and J are TRBV28 and TRBJ2-5; D possibly corresponds to TRBD2 (6 bases). The CDR3 loop reads CASSLSSGGDSRGTQYF. DNA of the CDR3: TGTGCCAGCAGTTTATCTTCCGGCGGGGACTCTCGAGGGACCCAGTACTTC. Using reference TRBV28 and TRBJ2-5 for the parts outside the CDR3, the full variable domain is DVKVTQSSRYLVKRTGEKVFLECVQDMDHENMFWYRQDPGLGLRLIYFSYDVKMKEKGDIPEGYSVSREKKERFSLILESASTNQTSMYLCASSLSSGGDSRGTQYFGPGTRLLVL.